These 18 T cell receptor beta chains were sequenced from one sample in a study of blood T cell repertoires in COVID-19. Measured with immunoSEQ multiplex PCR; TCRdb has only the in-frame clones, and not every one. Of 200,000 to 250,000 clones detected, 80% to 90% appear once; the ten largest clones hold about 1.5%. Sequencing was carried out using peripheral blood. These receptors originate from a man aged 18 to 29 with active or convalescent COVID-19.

CDR3 in amino acids: CASSSAGVRGYTF. The CDR3 region has the DNA TGTGCCAGCAGTTCCGCGGGAGTCCGGGGCTACACCTTC. The chain employs TRBV27 and TRBJ1-2; D is undetermined. The CDR3 spans 13 residues. The ends were cut back, 4 bases at V and 8 bases at J, with 14 bases in the middle. The germline V gene encodes CDR1 MNHEY and CDR2 SMNVEV (reference sequence).

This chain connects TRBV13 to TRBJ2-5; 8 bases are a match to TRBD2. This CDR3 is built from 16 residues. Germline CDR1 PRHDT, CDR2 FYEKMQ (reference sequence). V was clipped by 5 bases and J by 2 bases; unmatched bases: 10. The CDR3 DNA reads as TGTGCCAGCAGCCCCGAGCGGGAGCCCCATCAAGAGACCCAGTACTTC. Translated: CASSPEREPHQETQYF.

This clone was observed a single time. Here the CDR3 reads CASLRLAGEVEQYF. The DNA for the CDR3 is TGTGCCAGCTTGCGACTAGCGGGAGAGGTCGAGCAGTACTTC. V is TRBV18 and J is TRBJ2-7; 12 nucleotides align to TRBD2. Germline CDR1 KGHSH, CDR2 LQKENI. The CDR3 totals 14 residues. After removal of 7 bases from V and 6 bases from J, the junction contained 7 bases not matched to a gene.

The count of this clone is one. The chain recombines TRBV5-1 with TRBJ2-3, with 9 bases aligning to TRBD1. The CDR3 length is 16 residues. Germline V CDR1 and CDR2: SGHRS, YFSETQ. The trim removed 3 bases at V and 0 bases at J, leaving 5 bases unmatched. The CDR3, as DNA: TGCGCCAGCAGCTCCCGAGGACAGGGGAGCACAGATACGCAGTATTTT. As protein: CASSSRGQGSTDTQYF.

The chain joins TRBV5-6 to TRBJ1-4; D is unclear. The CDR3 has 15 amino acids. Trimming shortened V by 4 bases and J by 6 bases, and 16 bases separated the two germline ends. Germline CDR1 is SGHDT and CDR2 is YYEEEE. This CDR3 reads CASSRLLMMDEKLFF. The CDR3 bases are TGTGCCAGCAGCCGGTTACTAATGATGGATGAAAAACTGTTTTTT.

This CDR3 is CASSYTDRTYNEQFF. For the CDR3, the DNA is TGTGCCAGCAGTTATACCGACAGGACCTACAATGAGCAGTTCTTC. The chain has TRBV6-5 and TRBJ2-1; D might be TRBD1 (6 bases). Germline V lookup: CDR1 MNHEY, CDR2 SVGAGI. CDR3 length: 15 residues. Trimming stripped 3 bases from V and 2 bases from J, with 11 bases between.

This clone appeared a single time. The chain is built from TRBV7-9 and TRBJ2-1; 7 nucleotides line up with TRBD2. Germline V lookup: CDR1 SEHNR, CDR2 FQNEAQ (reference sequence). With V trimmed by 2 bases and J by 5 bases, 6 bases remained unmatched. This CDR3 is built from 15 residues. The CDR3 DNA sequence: TGTGCCAGCAGCTTAAGGCGGGAGCGCCACAATGAGCAGTTCTTC. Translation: CASSLRRERHNEQFF.

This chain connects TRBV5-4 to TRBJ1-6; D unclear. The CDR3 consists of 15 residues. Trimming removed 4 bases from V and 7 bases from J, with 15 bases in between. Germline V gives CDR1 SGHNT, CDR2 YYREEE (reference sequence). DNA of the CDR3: TGTGCCAGCAGCGCCGGTTCCCCATACAATTCACCCCTCCACTTT. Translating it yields CASSAGSPYNSPLHF.

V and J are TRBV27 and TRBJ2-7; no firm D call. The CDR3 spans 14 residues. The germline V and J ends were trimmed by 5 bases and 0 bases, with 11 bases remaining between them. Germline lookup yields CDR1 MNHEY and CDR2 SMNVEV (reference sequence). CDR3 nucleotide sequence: TGTGCCAGCAGTAGAACTGCGAGCTCCTACGAGCAGTACTTC. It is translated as CASSRTASSYEQYF.

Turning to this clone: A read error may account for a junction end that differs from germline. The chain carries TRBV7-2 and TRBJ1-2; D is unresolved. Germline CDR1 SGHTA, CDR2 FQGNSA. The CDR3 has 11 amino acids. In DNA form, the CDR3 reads TGTGCCAGCAGCTTAGGGGCAGACCCACGCTTC. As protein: CASSLGADPRF.

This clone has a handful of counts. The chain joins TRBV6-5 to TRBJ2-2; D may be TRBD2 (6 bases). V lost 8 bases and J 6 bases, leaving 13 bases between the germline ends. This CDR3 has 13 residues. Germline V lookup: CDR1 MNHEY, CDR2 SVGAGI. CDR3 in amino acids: CASSGSDSGELFF. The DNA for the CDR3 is TGTGCCAGCTCCGGGAGTGATTCCGGGGAGCTGTTTTTT.

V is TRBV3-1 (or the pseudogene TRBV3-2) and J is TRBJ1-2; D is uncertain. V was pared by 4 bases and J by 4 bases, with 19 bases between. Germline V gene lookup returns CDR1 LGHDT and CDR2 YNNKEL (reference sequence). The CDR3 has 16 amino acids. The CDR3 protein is CASSRFHRSDGYGYTF. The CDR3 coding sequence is TGTGCCAGCAGCCGTTTCCACAGATCAGATGGCTATGGCTACACCTTC.

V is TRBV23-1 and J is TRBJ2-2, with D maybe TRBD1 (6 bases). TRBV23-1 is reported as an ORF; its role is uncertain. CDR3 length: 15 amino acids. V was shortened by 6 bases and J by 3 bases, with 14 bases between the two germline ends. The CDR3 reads CASRGMAGDTGELFF. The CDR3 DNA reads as TGCGCCAGCAGGGGAATGGCAGGGGACACCGGGGAGCTGTTTTTT.

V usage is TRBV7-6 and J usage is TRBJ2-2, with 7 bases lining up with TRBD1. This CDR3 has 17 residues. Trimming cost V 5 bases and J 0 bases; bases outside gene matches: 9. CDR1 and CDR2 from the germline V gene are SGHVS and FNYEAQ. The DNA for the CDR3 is TGTGCCAGCAGCCCGACGCGACAGGGTGCGAACACCGGGGAGCTGTTTTTT. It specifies CASSPTRQGANTGELFF.

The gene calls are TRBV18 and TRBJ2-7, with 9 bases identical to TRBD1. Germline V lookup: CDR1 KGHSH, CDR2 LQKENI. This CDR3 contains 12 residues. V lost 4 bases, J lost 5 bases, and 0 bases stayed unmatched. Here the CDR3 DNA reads TGTGCCAGCTCACGACAGGGGGACGAGCAGTACTTC. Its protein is CASSRQGDEQYF.

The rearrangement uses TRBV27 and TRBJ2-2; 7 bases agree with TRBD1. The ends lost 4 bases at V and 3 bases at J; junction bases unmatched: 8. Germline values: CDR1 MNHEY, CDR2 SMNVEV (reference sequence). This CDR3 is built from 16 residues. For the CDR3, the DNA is TGTGCCAGCAGTTCCGCAAGGGGGCCATACACCGGGGAGCTGTTTTTT. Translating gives CASSSARGPYTGELFF.

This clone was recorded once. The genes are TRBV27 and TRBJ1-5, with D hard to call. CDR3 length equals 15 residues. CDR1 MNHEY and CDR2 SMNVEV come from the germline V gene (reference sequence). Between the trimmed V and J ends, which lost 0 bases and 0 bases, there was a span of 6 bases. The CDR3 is CASSLSGYSNQPQHF. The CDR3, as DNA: TGTGCCAGCAGTTTATCCGGTTATAGCAATCAGCCCCAGCATTTT.

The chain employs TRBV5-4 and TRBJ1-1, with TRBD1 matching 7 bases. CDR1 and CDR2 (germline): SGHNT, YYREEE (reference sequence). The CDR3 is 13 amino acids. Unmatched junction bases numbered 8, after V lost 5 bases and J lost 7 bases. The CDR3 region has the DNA TGTGCCAGCAGTAAAGGGGGCTTTGGTGAAGCTTTCTTT. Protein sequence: CASSKGGFGEAFF.